The clone carrying this T cell receptor (beta chain) was detected a few times. Its antigen is not known. The repertoire was sequenced with immunoSEQ multiplex PCR; TCRdb's copy has only in-frame clones and lacks some. The repertoire holds some 19,000 clones, with 65% to 70% as singletons. The data stem from a study of OX40 agonist ivuxolimab in advanced cancers. In the study overall: Age averaged around 58 years (range roughly 23 to 80), and around 78% were male.

Blood specimens came from baseline, cycle 4 day 1, and cycle 7 day 1. Overall study findings and caveats: Partial responders treated at 0.1-3.0 mg/kg exhibited clonal expansion among the lowest measured.

The germline gives CDR1 SGHVS, CDR2 FNYEAQ. The V end was cut by 3 bases, the J end by 1 base, with 12 bases between. The CDR3 contains 16 residues. The sequencing here drew on CD4+ or CD8+ T cells sorted from blood, taken in a trial of the OX40 agonist ivuxolimab. The receptor was isolated from an adult with an advanced solid tumor such as melanoma, head and neck, liver or kidney cancer. This sequence joins TRBV7-6 and TRBJ2-2; D could derive from TRBD1 or TRBD2 (5 bases each). In DNA, the CDR3 is TGTGCCAGCAGCTTCTACCTGGGGGAGAACACCGGGGAGCTGTTTTTT. Amino acid sequence: CASSFYLGENTGELFF. Full variable domain (remainder filled in from reference TRBV7-6 and TRBJ2-2): GAGVSQSPRYKVTKRGQDVALRCDPISGHVSLYWYRQALGQGPEFLTYFNYEAQQDKSGLPNDRFSAERPEGSISTLTIQRTEQRDSAMYRCASSFYLGENTGELFFGEGSRLTVL.